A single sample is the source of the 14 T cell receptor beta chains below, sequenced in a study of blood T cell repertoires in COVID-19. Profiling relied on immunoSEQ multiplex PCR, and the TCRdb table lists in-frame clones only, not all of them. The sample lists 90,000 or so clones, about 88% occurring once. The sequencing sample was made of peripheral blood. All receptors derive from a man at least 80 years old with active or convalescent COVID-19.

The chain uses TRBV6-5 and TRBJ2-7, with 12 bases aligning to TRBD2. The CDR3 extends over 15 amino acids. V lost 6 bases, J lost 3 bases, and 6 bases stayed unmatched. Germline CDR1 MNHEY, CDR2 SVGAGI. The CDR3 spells CASRQRTSGIYEQYF. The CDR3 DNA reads TGTGCCAGCAGGCAGAGGACTAGCGGGATCTACGAGCAGTACTTC.

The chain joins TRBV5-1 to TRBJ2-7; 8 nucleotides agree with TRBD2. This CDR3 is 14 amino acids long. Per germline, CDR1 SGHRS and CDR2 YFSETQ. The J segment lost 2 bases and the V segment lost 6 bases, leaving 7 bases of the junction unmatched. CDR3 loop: CASTSTSVAYEQYF. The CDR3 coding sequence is TGCGCCAGCACCTCGACTAGCGTGGCCTACGAGCAGTACTTC.

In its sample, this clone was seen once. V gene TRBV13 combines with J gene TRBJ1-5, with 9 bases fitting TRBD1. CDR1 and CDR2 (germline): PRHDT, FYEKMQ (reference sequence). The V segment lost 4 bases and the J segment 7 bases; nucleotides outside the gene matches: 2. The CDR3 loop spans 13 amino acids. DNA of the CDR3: TGTGCCAGCAGCTCCGACAGGGGGCAGCCCCAGCATTTT. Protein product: CASSSDRGQPQHF.

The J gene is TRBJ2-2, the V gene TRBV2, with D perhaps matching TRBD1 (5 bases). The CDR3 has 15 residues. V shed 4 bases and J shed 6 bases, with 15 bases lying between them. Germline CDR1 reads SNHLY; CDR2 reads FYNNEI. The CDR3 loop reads CASSVQGQLAGELFF. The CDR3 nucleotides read TGTGCCAGCAGTGTCCAGGGCCAACTCGCCGGGGAGCTGTTTTTT.

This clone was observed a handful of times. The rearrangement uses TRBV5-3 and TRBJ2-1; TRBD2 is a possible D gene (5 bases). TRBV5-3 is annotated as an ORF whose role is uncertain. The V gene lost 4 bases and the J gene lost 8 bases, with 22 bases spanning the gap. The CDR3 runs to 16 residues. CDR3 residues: CARSNRSSPTLDEQFF. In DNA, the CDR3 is TGTGCCAGAAGCAACAGATCTAGCCCTACTTTAGATGAGCAGTTCTTC.

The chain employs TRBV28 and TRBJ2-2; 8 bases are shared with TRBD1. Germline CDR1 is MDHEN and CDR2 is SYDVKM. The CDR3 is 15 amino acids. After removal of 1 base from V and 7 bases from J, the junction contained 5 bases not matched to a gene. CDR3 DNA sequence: TGTGCCAGCAGTTTATCAAGGACAGGGATCGGGGAGCTGTTTTTT. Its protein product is CASSLSRTGIGELFF. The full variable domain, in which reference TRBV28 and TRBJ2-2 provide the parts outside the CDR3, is DVKVTQSSRYLVKRTGEKVFLECVQDMDHENMFWYRQDPGLGLRLIYFSYDVKMKEKGDIPEGYSVSREKKERFSLILESASTNQTSMYLCASSLSRTGIGELFFGEGSRLTVL.

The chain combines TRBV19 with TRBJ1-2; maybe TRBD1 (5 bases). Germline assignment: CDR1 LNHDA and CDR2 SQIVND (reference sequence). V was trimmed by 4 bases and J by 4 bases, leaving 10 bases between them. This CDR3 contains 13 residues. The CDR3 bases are TGTGCCAGTAGTACAGACAGACTCTATGGCTACACCTTC. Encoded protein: CASSTDRLYGYTF. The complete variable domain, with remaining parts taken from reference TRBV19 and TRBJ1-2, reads DGGITQSPKYLFRKEGQNVTLSCEQNLNHDAMYWYRQDPGQGLRLIYYSQIVNDFQKGDIAEGYSVSREKKESFPLTVTSAQKNPTAFYLCASSTDRLYGYTFGSGTRLTVV.

The CDR3 coding sequence is TGTGCCATCAGTGAGGATGTACACAGGAACACTGAAGCTTTCTTT. This codes for CAISEDVHRNTEAFF. V and J are TRBV10-3 and TRBJ1-1; D is unclear. V lost 2 bases, J lost 1 base, and 11 bases lay in between. There are 15 residues in the CDR3. Germline loops: CDR1 ENHRY, CDR2 SYGVKD.

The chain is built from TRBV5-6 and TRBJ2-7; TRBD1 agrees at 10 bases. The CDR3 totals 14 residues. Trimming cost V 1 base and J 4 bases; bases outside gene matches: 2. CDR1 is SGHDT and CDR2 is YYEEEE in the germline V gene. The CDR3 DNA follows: TGTGCCAGCAGCTTGCCGGGACAGGGGTACGAGCAGTACTTC. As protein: CASSLPGQGYEQYF.

Here the CDR3 reads CASSPGAIAKNIQYF. The CDR3, as DNA: TGTGCCAGCTCCCCAGGAGCGATAGCCAAAAACATTCAGTACTTC. The chain employs TRBV18 and TRBJ2-4; unclear D gene. CDR1 and CDR2 (germline): KGHSH, LQKENI. CDR3 length equals 15 residues. The germline V and J ends were trimmed by 6 bases and 0 bases, with 12 bases remaining between them.

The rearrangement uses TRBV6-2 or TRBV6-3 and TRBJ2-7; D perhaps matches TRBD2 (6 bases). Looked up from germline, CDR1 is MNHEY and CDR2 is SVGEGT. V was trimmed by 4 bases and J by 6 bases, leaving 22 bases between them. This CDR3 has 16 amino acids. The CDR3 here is CASSSGGGRTRLEQYF. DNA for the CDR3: TGTGCCAGCAGTTCCGGAGGAGGGAGGACCCGGCTCGAGCAGTACTTC.

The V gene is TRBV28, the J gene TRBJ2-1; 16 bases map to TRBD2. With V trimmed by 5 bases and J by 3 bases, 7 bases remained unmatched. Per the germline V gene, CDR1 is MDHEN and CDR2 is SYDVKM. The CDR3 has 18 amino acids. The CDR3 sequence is CASSTGTSGRAIYNEQFF. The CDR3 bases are TGTGCCAGCAGTACCGGGACTAGCGGGAGGGCCATCTACAATGAGCAGTTCTTC.

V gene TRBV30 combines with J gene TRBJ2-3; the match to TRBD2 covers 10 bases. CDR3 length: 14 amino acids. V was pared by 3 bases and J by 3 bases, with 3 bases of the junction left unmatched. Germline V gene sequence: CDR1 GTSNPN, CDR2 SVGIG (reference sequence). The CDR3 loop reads CAWRLAGSTDTQYF. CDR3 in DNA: TGTGCCTGGAGACTAGCGGGATCGACAGATACGCAGTATTTT. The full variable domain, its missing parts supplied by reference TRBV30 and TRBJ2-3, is SQTIHQWPATLVQPVGSPLSLECTVEGTSNPNLYWYRQAAGRGLQLLFYSVGIGQISSEVPQNLSASRPQDRQFILSSKKLLLSDSGFYLCAWRLAGSTDTQYFGPGTRLTVL.

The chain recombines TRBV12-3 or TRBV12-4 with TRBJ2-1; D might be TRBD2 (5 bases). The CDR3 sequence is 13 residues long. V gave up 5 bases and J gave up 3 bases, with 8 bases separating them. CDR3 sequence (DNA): TGTGCCAGCAGTGATGACTACTACAATGAGCAGTTCTTC. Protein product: CASSDDYYNEQFF.